Listed below are T cell receptor beta chains from one sample, sequenced in a study of CD8 T cells in ankylosing spondylitis. TCRdb processed the 5' RACE reads anew with MiXCR; each CDR3 protein has one entry. The sample contains some 220,000 distinct CDR3 sequences, 8% to 11% of which appear only once. Sequenced material: blood, either unsorted or a sorted T cell fraction (not recorded which). The source of these receptors is a male donor with ankylosing spondylitis or in good health (not recorded which). Both conserved end residues are part of each CDR3. A D gene is named only where the DNA matches it firmly. Clone size is shown for a subset of rows, as once, few, many or a class of expanded clone.

DNA,CDR3,J,D,size,V
TGCAGTGCTAGAGTTGACAGGGCCGAGCAGTACTTC,CSARVDRAEQYF,TRBJ2-7,TRBD1,many,TRBV20-1
TGTGCCAGCAGCCTGAAGGGGATCCAGCCCCAGCATTTT,CASSLKGIQPQHF,TRBJ1-5,-,many,TRBV7-2
TGCAGTGCTAGTGTGGACAGGGGTGCTGACGAGCAGTACTTC,CSASVDRGADEQYF,TRBJ2-7,TRBD1,many,TRBV20-1
TGCGCCAGCAGCCCCCCCTCGACCTCCCTGGATGAGCAGTTCTTC,CASSPPSTSLDEQFF,TRBJ2-1,-,many,TRBV5-1
TGCGCCAGCAGCTGGGGACAGAGCACTGAAGCTTTCTTT,CASSWGQSTEAFF,TRBJ1-1,TRBD1,many,TRBV5-1
TGTGCCAGCTCACCCGATGGCAGGGGGACATCCTACGAGCAGTACTTC,CASSPDGRGTSYEQYF,TRBJ2-7,TRBD1,many,TRBV18
TGTGCCAGCAGCCCCAGACTAGCGAGAGGTGGCGGGGAGCTGTTTTTT,CASSPRLARGGGELFF,TRBJ2-2,TRBD2,-,TRBV3-1
TGTGCCAGCAGCCAAGATGGGTCAGGGACAGGGGAGCTGTTTTTT,CASSQDGSGTGELFF,TRBJ2-2,-,-,TRBV3-1
TGCGCCAGCAGCTCTCAGGGGTTTCCCCAGCATTTT,CASSSQGFPQHF,TRBJ1-5,-,many,TRBV5-1
TGTGCCAGCAGTGAAGCAGGGAACTATGGCTACACCTTC,CASSEAGNYGYTF,TRBJ1-2,-,many,TRBV6-1
TGTGCCAGCAGCTTATACTTCGGGACTAGCGGGTGGTACAATGAGCAGTTCTTC,CASSLYFGTSGWYNEQFF,TRBJ2-1,TRBD2,many,TRBV11-2
TGTGCCAGCAGCCGATTTAGGACAGCAAACAATGAGCAGTTCTTC,CASSRFRTANNEQFF,TRBJ2-1,-,many,TRBV7-2
TGTGCCAGCAGCTTAAGGCGTCTACTAGGTCACAATGAGCAGTTCTTC,CASSLRRLLGHNEQFF,TRBJ2-1,-,-,TRBV7-2
TGCAGCGTGGGGTGGCAGTCGACCTACGAGCAGTACTTC,CSVGWQSTYEQYF,TRBJ2-7,-,many,TRBV29-1
TGCGCCAGCAGTCCCTCGATTGGCACATTGACTTTC,CASSPSIGTLTF,TRBJ2-6,-,-,TRBV23-1
TGCGCCAGCAGTGATACCACCCCCCCCTACGAGCAGTACTTC,CASSDTTPPYEQYF,TRBJ2-7,-,many,TRBV10-1
TGCAGTGCTAGAGATCACGCGCCTGGAAACACCATATATTTT,CSARDHAPGNTIYF,TRBJ1-3,-,many,TRBV20-1
TGTGCCAGCAGTGAATGGGACAGGGGTGGTGAAAAACTGTTTTTT,CASSEWDRGGEKLFF,TRBJ1-4,TRBD1,few,TRBV2
TGTGCCAGCAGCTCCCCGGGGCGGCAAGAGACCCAGTACTTC,CASSSPGRQETQYF,TRBJ2-5,-,many,TRBV6-1
TGTGCCAGCAGCAAAGAAAGGACAGGAAAAAACATTCAGTACTTC,CASSKERTGKNIQYF,TRBJ2-4,-,many,TRBV21-1
TGTGCCAGCTCACCACAACGGGGGGGGCAAAACAGCAATCAGCCCCAGCATTTT,CASSPQRGGQNSNQPQHF,TRBJ1-5,-,few,TRBV18
TGTGCCAGCAGCCAACTTAGGCTAGCGGAAAATGAGCAGTTCTTC,CASSQLRLAENEQFF,TRBJ2-1,TRBD2,many,TRBV3-1
TGCGCCAGCAGACCGGACGGGGGGGACTACAATGAGCAGTTCTTC,CASRPDGGDYNEQFF,TRBJ2-1,TRBD2,many,TRBV5-1
TGTGCCAGTAGTGTCGGACAGCGCTACAATGAGCAGTTCTTC,CASSVGQRYNEQFF,TRBJ2-1,-,few,TRBV19
TGTGCCAGCAGTGGGACAGACCGTTCCTACGAGCAGTACTTC,CASSGTDRSYEQYF,TRBJ2-7,TRBD1,few,TRBV27
TGCAGCGTAGACCAGGGACTAGCGATGCATGAGCAGTTCTTC,CSVDQGLAMHEQFF,TRBJ2-1,TRBD2,many,TRBV29-1
TGCAGTGCGCGTCGGGGGAGGGCGGTCTACAATGAGCAGTTCTTC,CSARRGRAVYNEQFF,TRBJ2-1,TRBD2,few,TRBV20-1
TGTGCCAGCAGCTTATCCTCACCGGGGGGGATTGAAGCTTTCTTT,CASSLSSPGGIEAFF,TRBJ1-1,-,many,TRBV11-2
TGCAGTGCTAGAGAAACACAGAGCTTCTACACCTTC,CSARETQSFYTF,TRBJ1-2,-,many,TRBV20-1
TGTGCCAGCAGTGACCCCCTGGGCGGGAGGGTCTACGAGCAGTACTTC,CASSDPLGGRVYEQYF,TRBJ2-7,TRBD2,many,TRBV25-1
TGTGCCAGCAGCTCTCGGGTAGACTCCTACGAGCAGTACTTC,CASSSRVDSYEQYF,TRBJ2-7,-,many,TRBV7-8
TGCGCCAGCAGCTTGGCGTTAGGGGTGGTTAGCACAGATACGCAGTATTTT,CASSLALGVVSTDTQYF,TRBJ2-3,-,many,TRBV5-1
TGTGCCAGCAGCCCGCCGGGAAGTATAACAGATACGCAGTATTTT,CASSPPGSITDTQYF,TRBJ2-3,-,few,TRBV7-2
TGCGCCAGCAGCCTCAGGGTCTGGACTGAAGCTTTCTTT,CASSLRVWTEAFF,TRBJ1-1,-,many,TRBV4-1
TGCAGTGCTAGCGCCGGACAGCAGGACACTGAAGCTTTCTTT,CSASAGQQDTEAFF,TRBJ1-1,-,-,TRBV20-1
TGCGCCAGCACCCTGCTATGGGAAGAGGGCAATGAGCAGTTCTTC,CASTLLWEEGNEQFF,TRBJ2-1,-,many,TRBV5-1
TGTGCCAGTAGTCCCCAGGACAGGGGCAATCAGCCCCAGCATTTT,CASSPQDRGNQPQHF,TRBJ1-5,TRBD1,few,TRBV19
TGTGCCAGCAGCTTAGCGTCCGGGACAGCCAAAAACATTCAGTACTTC,CASSLASGTAKNIQYF,TRBJ2-4,-,-,TRBV7-9
TGCGCCAGCAGCCAGCAAACCGGGACAGCTAATTCACCCCTCCACTTT,CASSQQTGTANSPLHF,TRBJ1-6,TRBD1,few,TRBV4-1
TGTGCCACCAGCAGACCTGGGACCTACGAGCAGTACTTC,CATSRPGTYEQYF,TRBJ2-7,-,-,TRBV15